The entry below describes one T cell receptor (beta chain). Its antigen is unidentified. At one end the junction does not follow the germline gene, possibly because of a read error. This specimen comes from a study of tumor and adjacent non-tumor tissue in lung cancer. Study as a whole: Samples averaged roughly 4.3 million productive TCRbeta reads each.

The library came from three nested PCR rounds adapted from ARM-PCR protocols. TCRdb ran MiXCR on the multiplex PCR reads and lists one entry per CDR3 protein. The data hold 100,000 or so distinct CDR3 sequences, with 75% to 85% observed a single time. The CDR3 sequence is 15 residues long. Germline lookup yields CDR1 MDHEN and CDR2 SYDVKM. Findings and caveats of the study: Normal lung showed higher cumulative top 100 clone frequency than tumor. Shorter survival was associated with higher TCR diversity in tumors. Significantly higher TCR diversity was found in tumor than normal lung.

RNA was extracted from bulk tissue without any cell sorting. More than 3 cm separated this lung sample from the edge of the tumor. The receptor was isolated from a man aged 60 to 75 with small cell lung cancer. The genes are TRBV28 and TRBJ1-3; D remains unclear. The sequencing sample was made of distant non-tumor lung tissue. CDR3 nucleotide sequence: TGTCCCAGCAGGATGAGACATCGCTCTGGAAACACCATATATTTT. Amino acids: CPSRMRHRSGNTIYF.